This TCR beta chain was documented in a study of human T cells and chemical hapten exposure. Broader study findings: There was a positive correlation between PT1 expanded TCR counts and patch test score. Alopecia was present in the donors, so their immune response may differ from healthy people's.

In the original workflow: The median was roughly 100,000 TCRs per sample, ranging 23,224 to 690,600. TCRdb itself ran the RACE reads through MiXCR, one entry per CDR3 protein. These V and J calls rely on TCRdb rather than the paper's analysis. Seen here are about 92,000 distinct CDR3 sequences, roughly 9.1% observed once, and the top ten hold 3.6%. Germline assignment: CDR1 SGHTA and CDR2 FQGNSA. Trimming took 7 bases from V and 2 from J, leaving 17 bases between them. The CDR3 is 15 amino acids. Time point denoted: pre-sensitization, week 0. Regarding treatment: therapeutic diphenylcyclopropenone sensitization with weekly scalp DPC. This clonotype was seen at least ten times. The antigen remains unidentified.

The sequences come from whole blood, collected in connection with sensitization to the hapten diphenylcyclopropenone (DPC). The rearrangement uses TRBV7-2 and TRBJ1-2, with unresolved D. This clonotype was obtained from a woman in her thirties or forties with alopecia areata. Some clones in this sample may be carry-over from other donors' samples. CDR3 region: CASTPGQEGNYGYTF. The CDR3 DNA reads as TGTGCCAGCACCCCTGGCCAAGAAGGCAACTATGGCTACACCTTC. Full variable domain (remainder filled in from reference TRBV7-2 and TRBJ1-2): GAGVSQSPSNKVTEKGKDVELRCDPISGHTALYWYRQSLGQGLEFLIYFQGNSAPDKSGLPSDRFSAERTGGSVSTLTIQRTQQEDSAVYLCASTPGQEGNYGYTFGSGTRLTVV.